The 17 T cell receptor beta chains in this list originate from one sample, sequenced in a study of OX40 agonist ivuxolimab in advanced cancers. Sequenced by immunoSEQ multiplex PCR; TCRdb stores in-frame clones only, minus some. This sample has about 77,000 clones, with more than 90% found just once. The sequencing used CD4+ or CD8+ T cells sorted from blood, collected in a trial of the OX40 agonist ivuxolimab. The receptor set was obtained from an adult with an advanced solid tumor such as melanoma, head and neck, liver or kidney cancer.

DNA for the CDR3: TGCAGTGCTAGTATCCAGGTCGGCTACACCTTC. Translation: CSASIQVGYTF. The chain uses TRBV20-1 and TRBJ1-2; unclear D gene. The CDR3 sequence is 11 residues long. In germline, CDR1 is DFQATT, CDR2 SNEGSKA (reference sequence). Deletions cut 3 bases from V and 8 bases from J, with 10 bases between.

The V gene is TRBV18, the J gene TRBJ2-7, with D maybe TRBD1 (5 bases). The CDR3 sequence is 13 residues long. V was trimmed by 2 bases and J by 6 bases, leaving 11 bases between them. CDR1 and CDR2 from the germline V gene are KGHSH and LQKENI. Written as DNA, the CDR3 is TGTGCCAGCTCACCAGGGGCTCGAGGCGAGCAGTACTTC. It is translated as CASSPGARGEQYF.

The V gene is TRBV7-9, the J gene TRBJ2-2; the D is unclear. Germline V gene data show CDR1 as SEHNR and CDR2 as FQNEAQ (reference sequence). This CDR3 contains 12 residues. V lost 1 base, J lost 10 bases, and 7 bases lay in between. The CDR3 coding sequence is TGTGCCAGCAGCTTAGTTGTCGCGGAGCTGTTTTTT. It specifies CASSLVVAELFF. Combining the CDR3 with reference TRBV7-9 and TRBJ2-2 gives the whole variable domain DTGVSQNPRHKITKRGQNVTFRCDPISEHNRLYWYRQTLGQGPEFLTYFQNEAQLEKSRLLSDRFSAERPKGSFSTLEIQRTEQGDSAMYLCASSLVVAELFFGEGSRLTVL.

The rearrangement joins TRBV5-1 to TRBJ2-1; 8 bases match TRBD2. The trim removed 7 bases at V and 8 bases at J, leaving 8 bases unmatched. CDR1 and CDR2 (germline): SGHRS, YFSETQ. The CDR3 has 13 amino acids. CDR3 DNA: TGCGCCAGCGGGGTGGCGGGAGGCTATGAGCAGTTCTTC. Residues: CASGVAGGYEQFF. Drawing the rest from reference TRBV5-1 and TRBJ2-1, the complete variable domain is KAGVTQTPRYLIKTRGQQVTLSCSPISGHRSVSWYQQTPGQGLQFLFEYFSETQRNKGNFPGRFSGRQFSNSRSEMNVSTLELGDSALYLCASGVAGGYEQFFGPGTRLTVL.

The rearrangement joins TRBV4-1 to TRBJ1-3; D gene unclear. The CDR3 consists of 14 residues. Per the germline V gene, CDR1 is MGHRA and CDR2 is YSYEKL. V was pared by 0 bases and J by 9 bases, with 12 bases between. This chain's CDR3 is CASSQEPSRGTIYF. The CDR3 region has the DNA TGCGCCAGCAGCCAAGAACCCAGCCGGGGCACCATATATTTT.

This clone has only one observation. The CDR3 reads CASSLYGDGYTF. The CDR3 nucleotides read TGTGCCAGCAGTTTATACGGGGATGGCTACACCTTC. The J gene is TRBJ1-2, the V gene TRBV28; D not resolved. Germline V gene lookup returns CDR1 MDHEN and CDR2 SYDVKM. With 1 base removed from V and 6 bases from J, the gap between germline ends came to 6 bases. The CDR3 covers 12 residues.

The rearrangement links TRBV5-4 to TRBJ1-5, with D unclear. Trimming took 4 bases from V and 4 from J, leaving 12 bases between them. The germline V gene encodes CDR1 SGHNT and CDR2 YYREEE (reference sequence). This CDR3 spans 14 amino acids. CDR3 in DNA: TGTGCCAGCAGCCCGAGTCCAGCTAATCAGCCCCAGCATTTT. This codes for CASSPSPANQPQHF.

The genes are TRBV18 and TRBJ2-7, with D perhaps assigned TRBD1 or TRBD2 (5 bases each). CDR3 length: 13 amino acids. Germline CDR1 and CDR2: KGHSH and LQKENI. The V gene lost 3 bases and the J gene lost 5 bases, with 11 bases spanning the gap. CDR3 loop: CASSPRELDEQYF. The CDR3 bases are TGTGCCAGCTCACCCAGGGAGTTAGACGAGCAGTACTTC. The whole variable domain, filled in from reference TRBV18 and TRBJ2-7, reads NAGVMQNPRHLVRRRGQEARLRCSPMKGHSHVYWYRQLPEEGLKFMVYLQKENIIDESGMPKERFSAEFPKEGPSILRIQQVVRGDSAAYFCASSPRELDEQYFGPGTRLTVT.

This chain uses TRBV11-2 with TRBJ2-7; D is possibly TRBD2 (7 bases). V shed 2 bases and J shed 5 bases, with 19 bases lying between them. From germline, CDR1 is SGHAT and CDR2 FQNNGV. This CDR3 is built from 16 residues. CDR3 DNA: TGTGCCAGCAGCTTACTCCTGGGGGCGGGAGAAAACGAGCAGTACTTC. Translating it yields CASSLLLGAGENEQYF. Supplemented by reference TRBV11-2 and TRBJ2-7, the full variable domain reads EAGVAQSPRYKIIEKRQSVAFWCNPISGHATLYWYQQILGQGPKLLIQFQNNGVVDDSQLPKDRFSAERLKGVDSTLKIQPAKLEDSAVYLCASSLLLGAGENEQYFGPGTRLTVT.

The V gene is TRBV12-5, the J gene TRBJ2-3, with 14 bases lining up with TRBD2. Germline CDR1 LGHNT, CDR2 FRNRAP. The ends lost 5 bases at V and 6 bases at J; junction bases unmatched: 7. The CDR3 extends over 16 amino acids. CDR3 sequence reads: CASGRGLAGAGDTQYF. In DNA form, the CDR3 reads TGTGCTAGTGGTCGGGGACTAGCGGGAGCTGGGGATACGCAGTATTTT.

The chain links TRBV28 to TRBJ2-1; TRBD2 matches 14 bases. Trimming took 5 bases from V and 12 from J; bases not matched to a gene: 9. This CDR3 has 15 amino acids. The germline gives CDR1 MDHEN, CDR2 SYDVKM. The CDR3 loop reads CASSLLGLAGVRQFF. CDR3 coding DNA: TGTGCCAGCAGTCTCCTGGGACTAGCGGGAGTGAGGCAGTTCTTC. The full variable domain, in which reference TRBV28 and TRBJ2-1 provide the parts outside the CDR3, is DVKVTQSSRYLVKRTGEKVFLECVQDMDHENMFWYRQDPGLGLRLIYFSYDVKMKEKGDIPEGYSVSREKKERFSLILESASTNQTSMYLCASSLLGLAGVRQFFGPGTRLTVL.

The chain couples TRBV6-1 to TRBJ2-7; 7 nucleotides agree with TRBD1. CDR1 MNHNS and CDR2 SASEGT come from the germline V gene. V shed 4 bases, J shed 3 bases, and the junction held 6 bases outside the gene matches. CDR3 length: 14 amino acids. CDR3 amino acids: CASSVDGDSYEQYF. For the CDR3, the DNA is TGTGCCAGCAGTGTAGACGGGGACAGCTACGAGCAGTACTTC.

V is TRBV7-9 and J is TRBJ2-1, with 10 positions matching TRBD2. Germline V gene lookup returns CDR1 SEHNR and CDR2 FQNEAQ (reference sequence). This CDR3 contains 17 residues. V gave up 5 bases and J gave up 0 bases; unmatched junction bases: 7. DNA of the CDR3: TGTGCCAGCAGCACACCAGCGGGAGGGAGCTCCTACAATGAGCAGTTCTTC. Protein sequence: CASSTPAGGSSYNEQFF.

The V and J genes are TRBV5-1 and TRBJ2-7; TRBD2 might be the D (6 bases). Germline loops: CDR1 SGHRS, CDR2 YFSETQ. Trimming pared 4 bases from V and 7 bases from J, leaving 15 bases between. The CDR3 runs to 13 residues. The CDR3 loop is CASSRGTTGEQYF. CDR3 DNA sequence: TGCGCCAGCAGCCGCGGGACGACGGGAGAGCAGTACTTC.

The CDR3 nucleotides read TGCGCCAGCAAGACACCGAACACTGAAGCTTTCTTT. Translation gives CASKTPNTEAFF. The chain joins TRBV10-1 to TRBJ1-1; D unresolved. Deletions cut 7 bases from V and 1 base from J, with 7 bases between. The CDR3 is 12 residues long. Germline V gives CDR1 WNHNN, CDR2 SYGVQD (reference sequence).

The genes are TRBV29-1 and TRBJ2-7, with 12 bases lining up with TRBD2. The CDR3 length is 18 residues. Germline V gives CDR1 SQVTM, CDR2 ANQGSEA. V was clipped by 0 bases and J by 2 bases; unmatched bases: 11. The CDR3 DNA reads as TGCAGCGTTGAAGATCGCCAGACGACTAGCGGGAGTACCTACGAGCAGTACTTC. This codes for CSVEDRQTTSGSTYEQYF.

The chain employs TRBV11-3 and TRBJ1-5, with 8 bases identical to TRBD1. The V segment lost 5 bases and the J segment 4 bases; nucleotides outside the gene matches: 4. From germline, CDR1 is SGHNT and CDR2 YENEEA. The CDR3 length is 14 residues. The CDR3 DNA sequence: TGTGCCAGCAGCATCGGGACAGGTAATCAGCCCCAGCATTTT. It yields the protein CASSIGTGNQPQHF.